A single sample is the source of the 29 T cell receptor beta chains below, sequenced in a study of CD8+ T cells in alopecia areata. RNA was isolated and reverse transcribed to cDNA, the sequencing template. Some clones are missing from TCRdb's copy, which holds only in-frame ones; the method was immunoSEQ multiplex PCR. The table records approximately 29,000 clones, 70% to 80% of them present only once. The sample was NKG2D-low CD8+ T cells sorted from blood. These receptors were collected from a human donor with alopecia areata.

V gene TRBV25-1 combines with J gene TRBJ1-2, with D tentatively TRBD1 (5 bases). There are 12 residues in the CDR3. Trimming removed 5 bases from V and 4 bases from J, with 8 bases in between. The germline V gene encodes CDR1 MGHDK and CDR2 SYGVNS. The chain's CDR3 is CASSPGFYGYTF. The CDR3 bases are TGTGCCAGCAGTCCAGGGTTCTATGGCTACACCTTC.

The chain joins TRBV5-4 to TRBJ1-2; no clear D gene. V lost 4 bases and J lost 4, with 11 bases in between. This CDR3 is 13 amino acids long. The germline gives CDR1 SGHNT, CDR2 YYREEE (reference sequence). The CDR3 region has the DNA TGTGCCAGCAGCCGGACGGGGAGCTATGGCTACACCTTC. It translates to CASSRTGSYGYTF.

CDR3 nucleotides: TGTGCCAGCAGCCGGGGGGCGGAAGAGACCCAGTACTTC. The encoded protein is CASSRGAEETQYF. This chain uses TRBV6-1 with TRBJ2-5, with D perhaps TRBD2 (7 bases). The V end lost 6 bases, the J end lost 3 bases, and 11 bases lay between the germline ends. Germline CDR1 reads MNHNS; CDR2 reads SASEGT. This CDR3 is 13 amino acids long.

This clone appeared a few times. This sequence joins TRBV4-2 and TRBJ2-3; D gene uncertain. CDR1 and CDR2 (germline): LGHNA, YNFKEQ. V lost 1 base to trimming and J lost 2 bases, with 10 bases between them. The length of the CDR3 is 15 residues. CDR3 in amino acids: CASSQGAEPTDTQYF. CDR3 DNA sequence: TGTGCCAGCAGCCAAGGGGCGGAACCCACAGATACGCAGTATTTT.

The chain employs TRBV19 and TRBJ2-5; weak D call: TRBD1 (6 bases). The germline V gene encodes CDR1 LNHDA and CDR2 SQIVND (reference sequence). The CDR3 has 14 amino acids. V was trimmed by 9 bases and J by 5 bases, leaving 19 bases between them. In DNA form, the CDR3 reads TGTGCCAGCCAAAAAGGACAGAACCTCGAGACCCAGTACTTC. Its protein product is CASQKGQNLETQYF.

This clone was found once. The rearrangement joins TRBV10-2 to TRBJ2-5; D is possibly TRBD1 or TRBD2 (6 bases each). Germline CDR1 is WSHSY and CDR2 is SAAADI. V was pared by 2 bases and J by 5 bases, with 15 bases between. There are 15 residues in the CDR3. As DNA, the CDR3 is TGCGCCAGCAGTGAGCCCGGCCGGGGGCAGGAGACCCAGTACTTC. It specifies CASSEPGRGQETQYF.

This clone was recorded only once. This sequence joins TRBV6-4 and TRBJ2-3, with 11 bases fitting TRBD2. V shed 5 bases, J shed 4 bases, and the junction held 2 bases outside the gene matches. The CDR3 loop spans 14 amino acids. Germline CDR1 reads MRHNA; CDR2 reads SNTAGT. The CDR3 nucleotides are TGTGCCAGCAGTAAACTAGCGGGGGCAGATACGCAGTATTTT. Protein: CASSKLAGADTQYF.

V and J are TRBV5-1 and TRBJ2-7; 8 bases are a match to TRBD1. This CDR3 is 12 amino acids long. The germline CDR1 and CDR2 sequences are SGHRS and YFSETQ. Trimming at V came to 5 bases and at J to 5 bases, leaving 3 bases not matched to a gene. The CDR3 loop is CASSYRGNEQYF. CDR3 nucleotide sequence: TGCGCCAGCAGTTACAGGGGGAACGAGCAGTACTTC.

This sequence joins TRBV5-6 and TRBJ1-1; D is possibly TRBD1 (5 bases). CDR1 SGHDT and CDR2 YYEEEE come from the germline V gene. The CDR3 totals 14 residues. V lost 1 base, J lost 0 bases, and 7 bases lay in between. This CDR3 reads CASSLRGMNTEAFF. The CDR3 nucleotides read TGTGCCAGCAGCTTGAGGGGTATGAACACTGAAGCTTTCTTT.

The V gene is TRBV30, the J gene TRBJ2-3, with D tentatively TRBD1 (6 bases). V was trimmed by 0 bases and J by 6 bases, leaving 16 bases between them. The CDR3 sequence is 15 residues long. Germline V gives CDR1 GTSNPN, CDR2 SVGIG (reference sequence). The CDR3 sequence: CAWSVLGHVSDTQYF. The CDR3, as DNA: TGTGCCTGGAGTGTACTGGGACACGTCTCGGATACGCAGTATTTT. The full variable domain, completed using reference TRBV30 and TRBJ2-3, is SQTIHQWPATLVQPVGSPLSLECTVEGTSNPNLYWYRQAAGRGLQLLFYSVGIGQISSEVPQNLSASRPQDRQFILSSKKLLLSDSGFYLCAWSVLGHVSDTQYFGPGTRLTVL.

The J gene is TRBJ2-7, the V gene TRBV5-1, with 11 bases identical to TRBD2. CDR1 is SGHRS, CDR2 YFSETQ, per germline. The CDR3 consists of 15 residues. The ends lost 3 bases at V and 3 bases at J; junction bases unmatched: 5. This CDR3 reads CASSSGLAELYEQYF. The DNA for the CDR3 is TGCGCCAGCAGCTCGGGACTAGCGGAACTCTACGAGCAGTACTTC. The full variable domain, in which reference TRBV5-1 and TRBJ2-7 provide the parts outside the CDR3, is KAGVTQTPRYLIKTRGQQVTLSCSPISGHRSVSWYQQTPGQGLQFLFEYFSETQRNKGNFPGRFSGRQFSNSRSEMNVSTLELGDSALYLCASSSGLAELYEQYFGPGTRLTVT.

V usage is TRBV27 and J usage is TRBJ1-6; the D gene is possibly TRBD1 (6 bases). Trimming took 0 bases from V and 0 from J, leaving 9 bases between them. Per germline, CDR1 MNHEY and CDR2 SMNVEV (reference sequence). This CDR3 has 17 amino acids. This CDR3 reads CASSLSGHSSYNSPLHF. The CDR3 DNA sequence: TGTGCCAGCAGTTTATCGGGACACAGCTCCTATAATTCACCCCTCCACTTT.

The chain has TRBV28 and TRBJ2-5; no clear D gene. The CDR3 totals 13 residues. Trimming shortened V by 3 bases and J by 0 bases, and 5 bases separated the two germline ends. Germline CDR1 reads MDHEN; CDR2 reads SYDVKM. CDR3 sequence (DNA): TGTGCCAGCAGTTTGCTGTACCAAGAGACCCAGTACTTC. Its translation is CASSLLYQETQYF.

The rearrangement links TRBV2 to TRBJ2-1; D uncertain. The CDR3 runs 13 residues. Germline CDR1 reads SNHLY; CDR2 reads FYNNEI. Trimming removed 7 bases at V and 6 bases at J, with 13 bases between. The CDR3 reads CASTLGRGNEQFF. DNA of the CDR3: TGTGCCAGCACCCTCGGACGAGGCAATGAGCAGTTCTTC. Filled out from reference TRBV2 and TRBJ2-1, the complete variable domain reads EPEVTQTPSHQVTQMGQEVILRCVPISNHLYFYWYRQILGQKVEFLVSFYNNEISEKSEIFDDQFSVERPDGSNFTLKIRSTKLEDSAMYFCASTLGRGNEQFFGPGTRLTVL.

This chain connects TRBV5-1 to TRBJ1-1, with TRBD1 identical over 7 bases. CDR3 size: 15 residues. V trimming: 3 bases; J trimming: 4 bases; junction bases outside the gene matches: 9. Germline-derived CDR1 and CDR2 are SGHRS and YFSETQ. The CDR3 is CASSWTTGEGTEAFF. As DNA, the CDR3 is TGCGCCAGCAGCTGGACCACAGGGGAGGGCACTGAAGCTTTCTTT. Full variable domain (outside the CDR3, taken from reference TRBV5-1 and TRBJ1-1): KAGVTQTPRYLIKTRGQQVTLSCSPISGHRSVSWYQQTPGQGLQFLFEYFSETQRNKGNFPGRFSGRQFSNSRSEMNVSTLELGDSALYLCASSWTTGEGTEAFFGQGTRLTVV.

This sequence joins TRBV2 and TRBJ2-1, with a possible D match to TRBD2 (5 bases). The CDR3 runs to 14 residues. Germline CDR1 is SNHLY and CDR2 is FYNNEI. V gave up 1 base and J gave up 3 bases, with 7 bases separating them. Here the CDR3 reads CASSEEEDYNEQFF. DNA for the CDR3: TGTGCCAGCAGTGAAGAGGAGGACTACAATGAGCAGTTCTTC.

The chain recombines TRBV6-1 with TRBJ2-3; TRBD1 matches 8 bases. J lost 5 bases, V lost 6 bases, and 7 bases had no gene match. CDR1 and CDR2 (germline): MNHNS, SASEGT. The CDR3 consists of 14 residues. CDR3 in DNA: TGTGCCAGCAGCGACAGGGGAGCGGGAGATACGCAGTATTTT. Residues: CASSDRGAGDTQYF.

This chain joins TRBV28 and TRBJ2-4; D might be TRBD1 or TRBD2, each matching 5 bases. V lost 3 bases, J lost 9 bases, and 15 bases lay in between. CDR3 length: 14 amino acids. Germline CDR1 reads MDHEN; CDR2 reads SYDVKM. The CDR3 reads CASSFGDGVAIQYF. The CDR3 coding sequence is TGTGCCAGCAGTTTCGGGGACGGAGTCGCCATTCAGTACTTC.

The chain carries TRBV18 and TRBJ2-1, with D uncertain. Germline V gene lookup returns CDR1 KGHSH and CDR2 LQKENI. Trimming left V 0 bases short and J 9 bases short, with 18 bases between. The CDR3 sequence is 16 residues long. CDR3 loop: CASSPPISLQDGEQFF. CDR3 DNA sequence: TGTGCCAGCTCACCACCGATTTCCCTGCAGGACGGTGAGCAGTTCTTC.

V gene TRBV29-1 combines with J gene TRBJ1-2; D gene ambiguous. Per the germline V gene, CDR1 is SQVTM and CDR2 is ANQGSEA. CDR3 length equals 11 residues. V gave up 5 bases and J gave up 5 bases, with 9 bases separating them. CDR3 in amino acids: CSVTDGYGYTF. As DNA, the CDR3 is TGCAGCGTTACGGACGGTTATGGCTACACCTTC.

The chain is built from TRBV27 and TRBJ2-7, with 8 bases aligning to TRBD1. The junction had 3 bases not matched to a gene; V was cut back by 4 bases and J by 1 base. The CDR3 totals 14 residues. Germline CDR1 reads MNHEY; CDR2 reads SMNVEV (reference sequence). CDR3 bases: TGTGCCAGCAGTTCGGGACAGGCTTCCTACGAGCAGTACTTC. It specifies CASSSGQASYEQYF.

This clone was observed once. The chain recombines TRBV29-1 with TRBJ1-2; unclear D gene. V gave up 0 bases and J gave up 4 bases, with 6 bases separating them. The CDR3 has 12 residues. Germline CDR1 SQVTM, CDR2 ANQGSEA. The CDR3 bases are TGCAGCGTTGAAGAAATCAGCTATGGCTACACCTTC. Protein sequence: CSVEEISYGYTF.

This clone has only a few counts. The chain links TRBV19 to TRBJ2-1; 8 positions agree with TRBD2. The CDR3 is 14 residues long. The junction had 5 bases not matched to a gene; V was cut back by 7 bases and J by 3 bases. CDR1 is LNHDA and CDR2 is SQIVND in the germline V gene (reference sequence). The CDR3 here is CASTSGPGYNEQFF. In DNA form, the CDR3 reads TGTGCCAGTACTAGCGGGCCGGGCTACAATGAGCAGTTCTTC.

The table lists this clone with a few counts. The genes are TRBV4-1 and TRBJ2-7, with D possibly being TRBD1 or TRBD2 (6 bases each). CDR3 size: 18 residues. V shed 5 bases and J shed 1 base, with 24 bases lying between them. Per germline, CDR1 MGHRA and CDR2 YSYEKL. CDR3 in amino acids: CASSSSSSDRHASYEQYF. The CDR3 DNA reads TGCGCCAGCAGCAGCAGTTCTAGCGACAGGCATGCTTCCTACGAGCAGTACTTC.

The DNA for the CDR3 is TGCAGCGTTGATTACGTGGGACTAGCGGGACAGAGCTCCTACAATGAGCAGTTCTTC. Its translation is CSVDYVGLAGQSSYNEQFF. The chain recombines TRBV29-1 with TRBJ2-1; 13 bases are a match to TRBD2. Germline V lookup: CDR1 SQVTM, CDR2 ANQGSEA. The V and J ends lost 3 bases and 0 bases, in that order; junction bases with no gene match: 11. The CDR3 totals 19 residues.

The chain couples TRBV7-7 to TRBJ2-5; a weak D match, TRBD2 (5 bases). V was pared by 2 bases and J by 2 bases, with 12 bases between. The V gene's germline CDR1 is SSHAT and CDR2 FNYEAQ (reference sequence). The CDR3 is 15 amino acids. The CDR3 region has the DNA TGTGCCAGCAGCTTAAGCCCTAGCAGTCAAGAGACCCAGTACTTC. It yields the protein CASSLSPSSQETQYF.

The chain recombines TRBV6-1 with TRBJ2-3; tentatively, D is TRBD2 (6 bases). The CDR3 is made up of 15 amino acids. V was trimmed by 2 bases and J by 1 base, leaving 10 bases between them. Germline values: CDR1 MNHNS, CDR2 SASEGT. CDR3 region: CASSESTGGTDTQYF. The CDR3 nucleotides read TGTGCCAGCAGTGAATCAACGGGGGGCACAGATACGCAGTATTTT.

J is TRBJ1-5 and V is TRBV15, with D perhaps matching TRBD1 (5 bases). Trimming left V 0 bases short and J 6 bases short, with 12 bases between. Germline CDR1 is LNHNV and CDR2 is YYDKDF (reference sequence). The CDR3 has 15 amino acids. The CDR3 coding sequence is TGTGCCACCAGCAGAGATCGGGGGAATTCTCAGCCCCAGCATTTT. This gives the protein CATSRDRGNSQPQHF.

CDR3 in amino acids: CSVEASAGGNEKLFF. The CDR3 coding sequence is TGCAGCGTTGAAGCGTCGGCGGGGGGAAATGAAAAACTGTTTTTT. The chain links TRBV29-1 to TRBJ1-4, with TRBD1 as a possible D gene (5 bases). Trimming pared 1 base from V and 5 bases from J, leaving 14 bases between. CDR3 length: 15 amino acids. Germline loops: CDR1 SQVTM, CDR2 ANQGSEA.